Shown below are 3 T cell receptor beta chains from a single sample sequenced in a study of regulatory T cells in long-lasting Graves disease. Building of the TCR beta libraries involved iRepertoire HTBI primers and Arm-PCR of CDR3 regions. TCRdb fed the multiplex PCR reads into MiXCR, producing one record per CDR3 protein. The table has some 420,000 distinct CDR3 sequences, around a fifth seen once. Noted time point: persistent/refractory GD, antithyroid drugs over 5 years with positive TRAb. PBMC-derived RNA was used for the TCR library. The source was peripheral blood mononuclear cells (PBMCs), collected when the disease was refractory, from a patient treated with antithyroid drugs. All receptors derive from a female donor with Graves disease.

The gene calls are TRBV7-2 and TRBJ1-3; D unclear. V lost 5 bases and J 0 bases, leaving 8 bases between the germline ends. The CDR3 loop spans 14 amino acids. The V gene's germline CDR1 is SGHTA and CDR2 FQGNSA. The CDR3 bases are TGTGCCAGCAGCCCTGGTTACTCTGGAAACACCATATATTTT. It yields the protein CASSPGYSGNTIYF.

The rearrangement joins TRBV11-2 to TRBJ2-7; 7 nucleotides match TRBD2. Germline V lookup: CDR1 SGHAT, CDR2 FQNNGV. This CDR3 contains 18 residues. V lost 0 bases to trimming and J lost 4 bases; unmatched junction nucleotides: 15. In nucleotides, the CDR3 is TGTGCCAGCAGCTTAGAGCCCAGGTTTGCGGGAGTAAGATACGAGCAGTACTTC. Translated: CASSLEPRFAGVRYEQYF.

V usage is TRBV20-1 and J usage is TRBJ1-6; 8 bases match TRBD1. The germline V gene encodes CDR1 DFQATT and CDR2 SNEGSKA (reference sequence). This CDR3 is 14 amino acids long. V was clipped by 5 bases and J by 5 bases; unmatched bases: 5. CDR3 DNA: TGCAGTGCTCAGGGGGCTCTAAATAATTCACCCCTCCACTTT. Its protein is CSAQGALNNSPLHF.